These T cell receptor beta chains were read from a single sample in a study of control samples from healthy donors and cancer patients. The protocol was immunoSEQ multiplex PCR, while the TCRdb copy is restricted to in-frame clones and leaves out a portion. The sample holds 100,000 to 150,000 clones; roughly 91% are singletons and the top ten take roughly 7.8%. The specimen sequenced was PBMCs. The receptors come from a man aged 45-65 years with head and neck cancer. Each CDR3 is given with its conserved first and last residue. A D gene is named only where the DNA matches it firmly. A clone size is listed for some rows: how often the clone was seen (once, few, many), or a class if it is expanded.

>15|TRBV6-1|NA|TRBD1|TRBJ1-4
CASTSRDRGLEKLFF
TGTGCCAGCACCTCCCGGGACAGGGGGCTTGAAAAACTGTTTTTT
>16|TRBV5-8|NA|TRBD1|TRBJ2-7
CASSLRWTGVSYEQYF
TGTGCCAGCAGCTTGCGTTGGACAGGGGTGTCCTACGAGCAGTACTTC
>16|TRBV10-3|once|TRBD1|TRBJ2-2
CAIRDQGQGNTGELFF
TGTGCCATCAGGGACCAGGGACAGGGGAACACCGGGGAGCTGTTTTTT
>15|TRBV7-9|NA|NA|TRBJ1-3
CASSLEAGTGNTIYF
TGTGCCAGCAGCTTAGAAGCAGGGACTGGAAACACCATATATTTT
>13|TRBV6-5|NA|NA|TRBJ2-7
CASSAGTSLEQYF
TGTGCCAGCAGCGCCGGGACGAGTTTGGAGCAGTACTTC
>13|TRBV3-1/TRBV3-2|NA|NA|TRBJ2-7
CASSQAETYEQYF
TGTGCCAGCAGCCAAGCGGAAACCTACGAGCAGTACTTC
>16|TRBV6-5|NA|NA|TRBJ2-7
CASSYLGRGPPYEQYF
TGTGCCAGCAGTTACTTGGGAAGGGGACCACCCTACGAGCAGTACTTC
>12|TRBV2|few|NA|TRBJ2-5
CASRPNRETQYF
TGTGCCAGCAGACCTAACAGGGAGACCCAGTACTTC
>10|TRBV12-3/TRBV12-4|NA|NA|TRBJ1-2
CASSAGTEIF
TGTGCCAGCAGTGCCGGGACGGAGATATTC
>13|TRBV2|NA|TRBD2|TRBJ2-3
CASSDKRGYFEYF
TGTGCCAGCAGTGACAAGCGGGGCTATTTCGAGTATTTT
>15|TRBV6-5|NA|NA|TRBJ1-6
CASSDGTGGNSPLHF
TGTGCCAGCTCGGACGGGACTGGGGGAAATTCACCCCTCCACTTT
>15|TRBV11-1|NA|TRBD1|TRBJ2-7
CASSPGTGPRRGEYF
TGTGCCAGCAGCCCCGGGACAGGGCCTCGCAGGGGGGAGTACTTC
>18|TRBV3-1/TRBV3-2|NA|NA|TRBJ2-7
CASGGVSPKRPPGYEQYF
TGTGCCAGCGGGGGAGTATCCCCCAAACGCCCTCCTGGGTACGAGCAGTACTTC
>19|TRBV18|once|TRBD2|TRBJ2-3
CASSLVGTSGSAGTDTQYF
TGTGCCAGCTCACTCGTCGGGACTAGCGGGAGTGCTGGGACAGATACGCAGTATTTT
>14|TRBV15|NA|NA|TRBJ1-2
CATSRDHGGYGYTF
TGTGCCACCAGCAGAGATCATGGAGGTTATGGCTACACCTTC
>14|TRBV2|NA|TRBD1|TRBJ1-1
CASRYQGAWTEAFF
TGTGCCAGCAGATATCAGGGGGCGTGGACTGAAGCTTTCTTT
>15|TRBV4-1|NA|TRBD2|TRBJ2-1
CASSLGTSGRHEQFF
TGCGCCAGCAGCCTAGGGACTAGCGGGAGGCATGAGCAGTTCTTC
>14|TRBV10-1|NA|NA|TRBJ1-1
CASSESTGNTEAFF
TGCGCCAGCAGTGAGTCGACGGGGAACACTGAAGCTTTCTTT
>16|TRBV5-1|once|NA|TRBJ1-2
CASSSSSGGFYYGYTF
TGCGCCAGCAGCTCGTCGTCTGGGGGATTTTACTATGGCTACACCTTC
>13|TRBV5-1|few|NA|TRBJ1-5
CASSLYGDQPQHF
TGCGCCAGCAGCTTGTACGGGGATCAGCCCCAGCATTTT
>14|TRBV7-2|NA|NA|TRBJ2-1
CASSYYLNSDEQFF
TGTGCCAGCAGCTACTATCTAAACTCGGATGAGCAGTTCTTC
>12|TRBV2|NA|NA|TRBJ1-3
CASSQTGNTIYF
TGTGCCAGCAGTCAGACGGGAAACACCATATATTTT
>15|TRBV29-1|NA|TRBD1|TRBJ2-2
CSVDAGTGAMGELFF
TGCAGCGTTGACGCCGGGACAGGGGCTATGGGGGAGCTGTTTTTT
>11|TRBV12-3/TRBV12-4|NA|NA|TRBJ1-2
CASSLGYGYTF
TGTGCCAGCAGTTTAGGTTATGGCTACACCTTC
>14|TRBV3-1/TRBV3-2|NA|NA|TRBJ2-4
CASSQGGAKNIQYF
TGTGCCAGCAGCCAAGGGGGTGCCAAAAACATTCAGTACTTC
>14|TRBV7-2|NA|NA|TRBJ2-7
CASSLGDIPYEQYF
TGTGCCAGCAGCTTAGGGGACATCCCCTACGAGCAGTACTTC
>14|TRBV13|NA|NA|TRBJ2-7
CASSLDGLTYEQYF
TGTGCCAGCAGCTTGGACGGATTAACCTACGAGCAGTACTTC
>15|TRBV5-4|NA|TRBD1|TRBJ1-2
CASSLDRGSWSGYTF
TGTGCCAGCAGCTTGGACAGGGGCTCATGGAGTGGCTACACCTTC
>15|TRBV6-6|once|NA|TRBJ1-6
CASSYSQGFLSPLHF
TGTGCCAGCAGTTACTCTCAGGGGTTCCTCTCACCCCTCCACTTT
>14|TRBV9|once|NA|TRBJ2-5
CASSVWGASETQYF
TGTGCCAGCAGCGTTTGGGGGGCCTCGGAGACCCAGTACTTC
>13|TRBV2|NA|TRBD2|TRBJ2-7
CASSGTSGYEQYF
TGTGCCAGCAGCGGGACTAGCGGTTACGAGCAGTACTTC
>16|TRBV6-5|NA|TRBD2|TRBJ2-7
CASSYRGTRYSYEQYF
TGTGCCAGCAGTTACCGGGGGACTAGATATTCCTACGAGCAGTACTTC
>14|TRBV3-1/TRBV3-2|NA|TRBD1|TRBJ1-1
CASSRGQMNTEAFF
TGTGCCAGCAGCCGGGGACAGATGAACACTGAAGCTTTCTTT
>15|TRBV7-6|NA|TRBD1|TRBJ1-2
CASSWGQGEDYGYTF
TGTGCCAGCAGCTGGGGACAGGGCGAGGACTATGGCTACACCTTC
>16|TRBV28|NA|TRBD2|TRBJ2-3
CASSPGLAPSTDTQYF
TGTGCCAGCAGTCCCGGACTAGCGCCTAGCACAGATACGCAGTATTTT
>13|TRBV5-1|NA|NA|TRBJ2-7
CASSLGSGYEQYF
TGCGCCAGCAGCTTGGGGTCGGGCTACGAGCAGTACTTC
>16|TRBV3-1/TRBV3-2|NA|TRBD1|TRBJ1-2
CASSQEPGQGARGYTF
TGTGCCAGCAGCCAAGAACCGGGACAGGGGGCAAGGGGCTACACCTTC
>17|TRBV6-1|NA|TRBD2|TRBJ2-2
CASSEARGLAGGGELFF
TGTGCCAGCAGTGAAGCCCGGGGACTAGCGGGAGGAGGGGAGCTGTTTTTT
>15|TRBV27|NA|TRBD2|TRBJ2-1
CASRSGLAGNDEQFF
TGTGCCAGCAGGTCGGGACTAGCGGGAAACGATGAGCAGTTCTTC
>13|TRBV6-5|NA|TRBD1|TRBJ2-1
CASSYSTGYEQFF
TGTGCCAGCAGTTACTCGACAGGGTATGAGCAGTTCTTC
>12|TRBV7-9|NA|NA|TRBJ1-2
CASGRENYGYTF
TGTGCCAGTGGTCGGGAGAACTATGGCTACACCTTC
>16|TRBV28|NA|TRBD2|TRBJ2-5
CASSSGTSGYQETQYF
TGTGCCAGCAGTTCCGGGACTAGCGGGTATCAAGAGACCCAGTACTTC
>14|TRBV2|NA|NA|TRBJ1-3
CASRPSTAGNTIYF
TGTGCCAGCAGGCCGTCGACAGCTGGAAACACCATATATTTT
>13|TRBV19|NA|NA|TRBJ1-2
CASSYKVDYGYTF
TGTGCCAGTAGTTACAAGGTTGACTATGGCTACACCTTC
>15|TRBV5-5|NA|NA|TRBJ1-4
CASYATGGTAEKLFF
TGTGCCAGTTACGCCACGGGAGGGACGGCTGAAAAACTGTTTTTT
>12|TRBV6-5|few|NA|TRBJ1-1
CACGWGDLEAFF
TGTGCCTGTGGATGGGGGGATCTTGAAGCTTTCTTT
>12|TRBV7-9|NA|TRBD1|TRBJ2-7
CASSQDRYEQYF
TGTGCCAGCAGTCAGGACAGGTACGAGCAGTACTTC